This is a list of T cell receptor beta chains from one sample in a study of beta chain features in type 1 diabetes. Produced via immunoSEQ multiplex PCR; TCRdb's table is partial and in-frame only. The table has about 350,000 clones, 15% to 20% seen once. Sequencing was carried out using naive CD4+ T cells from blood. The receptor source for this set is a woman aged 18-35 years in good health. CDR3s include the opening cysteine and the closing phenylalanine or tryptophan. D genes are given only for firm matches. A clone size is listed for some rows: how often the clone was seen (once, few, many), or a class if it is expanded.

TGTGCCAGCTCTCCGAATCCGGGGAACACTGAAGCTTTCTTT	CASSPNPGNTEAFF	.	TRBV18	TRBJ1-1	few
TGTGCCAGCAGAGCACAGGGCGGCGAGCAGTTCTTC	CASRAQGGEQFF	.	TRBV6-1	TRBJ2-1	few
TGCGCCAGCAGCTACCAGGGGATGGAAACTGAAGCTTTCTTT	CASSYQGMETEAFF	.	TRBV5-1	TRBJ1-1	.
TGTGCCAGCAGCCAAGTAAATCGACGGGACAGGGTCTATGGCTACACCTTC	CASSQVNRRDRVYGYTF	TRBD1	TRBV4-2	TRBJ1-2	.
TGTGCCAGCAGCTCCCAGCGGGGGCAGCCCCAGCATTTT	CASSSQRGQPQHF	.	TRBV11-3	TRBJ1-5	few
TGCGCCAGCAGATTTTCTAGGACTGGAGACGCCGGGGAGCTGTTTTTT	CASRFSRTGDAGELFF	.	TRBV23-1	TRBJ2-2	few
TGCAGCGACGGACAGCCCTATGGCTACACCTTC	CSDGQPYGYTF	.	TRBV29-1	TRBJ1-2	few
TGTGCCAGCAGCCCCTCTGGCGGATTCTACGAGCAGTACTTC	CASSPSGGFYEQYF	.	TRBV9	TRBJ2-7	.
TGCGCCAGCAGCTTGGAAGGGGTCGGTAGCAATCAGCCCCAGCATTTT	CASSLEGVGSNQPQHF	.	TRBV5-1	TRBJ1-5	.
TGTGCCAGCAGCAACCGGGACACCAGCACAGATACGCAGTATTTT	CASSNRDTSTDTQYF	.	TRBV7-8	TRBJ2-3	few
TGTGCCAGCAGTGAAGGGACTACCTTTTCTCAAGAGACCCAGTACTTC	CASSEGTTFSQETQYF	TRBD2	TRBV25-1	TRBJ2-5	few
TGTGCCAGCACCGTGACAGGGCACTACAATGAGCAGTTCTTC	CASTVTGHYNEQFF	TRBD1	TRBV28	TRBJ2-1	.
TGTGCCAGCAGCCCAGGAACTGAAGCTTTCTTT	CASSPGTEAFF	.	TRBV11-3	TRBJ1-1	.
TGCGCCAGCAGCCAAGATATCCAGGGGATTGCAGATACGCAGTATTTT	CASSQDIQGIADTQYF	.	TRBV4-3	TRBJ2-3	.
TGTGCCAGCAGCTTAGCCCTCTCCTCTGGGGCCAACGTCCTGACTTTC	CASSLALSSGANVLTF	.	TRBV7-2	TRBJ2-6	.
TGTGCCAGTAGTAGCGGGAGAAACACCGGGGAGCTGTTTTTT	CASSSGRNTGELFF	TRBD2	TRBV19	TRBJ2-2	.
TGTGCCAGCAGTTACCTAGCAACCTATAATTCACCCCTCCACTTT	CASSYLATYNSPLHF	.	TRBV6-5	TRBJ1-6	few
TGTGCCAGCAGCACCCTCATTGGAGGACTCCACAATGAGCAGTTCTTC	CASSTLIGGLHNEQFF	.	TRBV11-3	TRBJ2-1	.
TGTGCCTCAATGGGCCCCGGGACTAGCGGATATGCGCAGTACTTC	CASMGPGTSGYAQYF	TRBD2	TRBV10-3	TRBJ2-7	.
TGCGCCAGCAGTAAATTGGACAGGGTCGATGGCTACACCTTC	CASSKLDRVDGYTF	TRBD1	TRBV5-1	TRBJ1-2	.